This T cell receptor (beta chain) was obtained from a study of blood T cell repertoires in COVID-19. Study-wide context: COVID-19 samples from acute and convalescent phases originated in the United States, Italy and Spain. In each case, the material was cDNA or gDNA derived from T cells, B-cell-depleted T cells, or PBMCs.

Per the authors' pipeline: The authors estimated nucleated cell counts from reference gene primer amplification. Sequencing used immunoSEQ multiplex PCR; TCRdb keeps in-frame clones, though not all of them. That table supplies the V and J calls and clone size; D and trimming were determined from the DNA. The sample contains some 87,000 clones, 85% to 95% of which appear only once. Sample: peripheral blood. This clonotype originated in a woman in her sixties or seventies with active COVID-19.

CDR3 coding DNA: TGTGCCAGCAGCGTAGACCCTACTGCAACTAATGAAAAACTGTTTTTT. Amino acid sequence: CASSVDPTATNEKLFF. V and J are TRBV9 and TRBJ1-4; D not certain. CDR1 SGDLS and CDR2 YYNGEE come from the germline V gene. V lost 0 bases and J lost 0, with 9 bases in between. CDR3 length equals 16 residues.